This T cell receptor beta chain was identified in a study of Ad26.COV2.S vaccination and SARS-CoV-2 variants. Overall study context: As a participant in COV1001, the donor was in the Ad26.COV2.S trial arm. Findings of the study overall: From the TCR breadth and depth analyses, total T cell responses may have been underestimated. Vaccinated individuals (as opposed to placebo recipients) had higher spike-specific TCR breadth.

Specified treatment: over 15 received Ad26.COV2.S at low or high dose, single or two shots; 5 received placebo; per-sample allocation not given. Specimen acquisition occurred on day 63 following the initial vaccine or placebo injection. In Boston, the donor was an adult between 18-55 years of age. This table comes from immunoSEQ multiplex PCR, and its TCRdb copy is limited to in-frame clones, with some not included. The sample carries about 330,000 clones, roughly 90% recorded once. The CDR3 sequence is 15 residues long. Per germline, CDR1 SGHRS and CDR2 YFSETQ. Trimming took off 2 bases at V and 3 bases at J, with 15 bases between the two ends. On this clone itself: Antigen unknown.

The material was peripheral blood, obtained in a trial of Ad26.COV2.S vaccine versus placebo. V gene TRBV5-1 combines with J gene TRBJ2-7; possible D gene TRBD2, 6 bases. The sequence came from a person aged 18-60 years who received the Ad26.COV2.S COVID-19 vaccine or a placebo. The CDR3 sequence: CASSFSGDGGYEQYF. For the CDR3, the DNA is TGCGCCAGCAGCTTTTCGGGGGACGGTGGCTACGAGCAGTACTTC.